Detailed here is one T cell receptor (beta chain). This clonotype was observed at least ten times. Its target antigen remains unknown. No base-level quality is on record; no much larger clone is a single base apart. The data belong to a study of identical twins (dated by TCRdb to the mid-2010s). About the full investigation: To test whether fetal clonotypes persist, the study used deep sequencing on TCR alpha and beta repertoires from monozygotic twins, unrelated adults of various ages, and cord blood. Replicate twin experiments were performed at different times using different library preparation protocols to rule out contamination. Results and caveats for the whole study, not just this receptor: Excess twin sharing in beta out-of-frame sequences was weaker because fewer shared sequences lowered the signal-to-noise ratio. Because the same donors could not be followed over many years, the conclusions depended on cross-sectional statistical analysis. Abundant cord blood beta clonotypes carried fewer insertions; young adult naive repertoires showed a weaker similar trend, while memory repertoires showed none. Compared with coincidental sharing between unrelated individuals, out-of-frame TCR alpha sequences shared between twins showed an excess of sequences with low generation probability. In monozygotic twins, recombination models systematically underestimated out-of-frame TCR alpha sharing, but the models matched the sharing seen between unrelated individuals. Invariant T cells such as MAIT and iNKT could partly confound zero-insertion analyses, although diverse VJ usage argued against such confounding for most clonotypes.

Trimming takes 7 bases off V and 3 bases off J; junction bases not matched to a gene: 6. The cysteine opens and the phenylalanine closes a CDR3 of 14 amino acids. CDR3 DNA is the only sequence kept; it has 42 bases, read in frame from the first base. The germline V gene (reference sequence) provides CDR1 MNHEY and CDR2 SMNVEV. Every donor was a healthy Caucasian. Three unrelated non-twin adults were additionally sequenced: a male aged 18 to 30, a male aged 50 to 60 and a female aged 50 to 60. Miltenyi CD45RO+ enrichment and human naive T-cell isolation kits were used to isolate memory (CD45RO+) and naive T cells from PBMC. Library creation used 5' RACE. Sequencing was carried out with an Illumina HiSeq 2000. Template switching added a universal primer binding site, and the final cDNA carried a unique molecular identifier that allowed TCR cDNA molecules to be counted accurately. Specific primers in the conserved constant-segment region were used to synthesize first-strand cDNA for the TCR alpha and beta chains. Each cDNA library was double barcoded, with a SMART-Mk sample barcode plus Illumina barcodes, to control for contamination. TruSeq adapter sequences and Illumina sample barcodes were added in two successive PCR steps. TCR alpha and beta cDNA libraries were sequenced on the Illumina HiSeq platform with custom primers. In the authors' own workflow: MiGEC was used to process raw reads and extract unique molecular identifiers, and MiXCR was used to find CDR3 positions. Recombination models were inferred per individual with the repgenHMM and IGoR tools using an EM algorithm. The tcR package in R was used for shared clonotype analysis, with sharing normalized by the product of cloneset sizes. To study raw recombination without the effects of thymic and clonal selection, out-of-frame nonproductive sequences were analyzed. The raw public data were reprocessed by TCRdb itself: fastp quality trimming at Q25, MiXCR clonotype calling, in-frame beta chains only. Each record represents a unique CDR3 protein, reported with the most common genes and DNA among its rows. TCRdb, not the authors, supplied the V and J calls. The sample table shows some 710,000 distinct CDR3 sequences, and 6% to 6.5% are seen once. The ten largest make up around 2% of the sample.

The source is a man between 18 and 35 years old in good health. Sequences were obtained from naive T cells sorted from blood. The cell subset or site label on this specimen signifies: cells isolated with a human naive T-cell isolation kit. The chain links TRBV27 with TRBJ2-1, and TRBD2 aligns with 7 junction nucleotides. The CDR3 region: CASTRAGIYNEQFF. The nucleotide sequence is given as TGTGCCAGCACTAGAGCGGGAATCTACAATGAGCAGTTCTTC.